A single sample gave rise to the 4 T cell receptor beta chains below, sequenced in a study of blood T cell repertoires in COVID-19. Assay: immunoSEQ multiplex PCR; the TCRdb copy retains only in-frame clones and omits some. This sample has 150,000 or so clones, with approximately 90% found just once. The sequenced sample consisted of peripheral blood. These TCRs come from a human donor in a cohort sampled during active COVID-19.

The rearrangement links TRBV12-5 to TRBJ2-5; TRBD2 agrees at 7 bases. V lost 0 bases to trimming and J lost 5 bases; unmatched junction nucleotides: 9. Per germline, CDR1 LGHNT and CDR2 FRNRAP. This CDR3 is built from 16 residues. The CDR3 coding sequence is TGTGCTAGTGGTTTGGTGTCCAGCGGGGTTTGGGAGACCCAGTACTTC. Protein sequence: CASGLVSSGVWETQYF.

The V call is TRBV9, the J call TRBJ2-2; TRBD2 is a possible D gene (6 bases). V was trimmed by 0 bases and J by 7 bases, leaving 19 bases between them. CDR3 size: 17 residues. Germline CDR1 is SGDLS and CDR2 is YYNGEE. CDR3 amino acids: CASSVAGLGTGGGELFF. The CDR3 DNA reads TGTGCCAGCAGCGTAGCCGGACTCGGGACTGGGGGCGGGGAGCTGTTTTTT.

This chain joins TRBV11-2 and TRBJ1-6, with TRBD1 as a possible D gene (5 bases). The CDR3 runs to 16 residues. Per the germline V gene, CDR1 is SGHAT and CDR2 is FQNNGV. Trimming stripped 5 bases from V and 6 bases from J, with 17 bases between. The CDR3: CASSGLSQGRNSPLHF. The CDR3 DNA is TGTGCCAGCAGCGGCCTATCGCAGGGCCGTAATTCACCCCTCCACTTT.

The rearrangement links TRBV28 to TRBJ1-4; a weak D match, TRBD1 (6 bases). This CDR3 region has 14 residues. Between the trimmed V and J ends, which lost 6 bases and 4 bases, there was a span of 12 bases. Germline CDR1 MDHEN, CDR2 SYDVKM. CDR3 region: CASSKDSINEKLFF. The CDR3 region has the DNA TGTGCCAGCAGCAAGGACAGCATTAATGAAAAACTGTTTTTT. The entire variable domain, with the rest obtained from reference TRBV28 and TRBJ1-4, is as follows: DVKVTQSSRYLVKRTGEKVFLECVQDMDHENMFWYRQDPGLGLRLIYFSYDVKMKEKGDIPEGYSVSREKKERFSLILESASTNQTSMYLCASSKDSINEKLFFGSGTQLSVL.